The 2 T cell receptor beta chains below come from one sample, sequenced in a study of monozygotic twins with inflammatory bowel disease. One entry per CDR3 protein, without DNA, is what TCRdb gives after re-calling the 5' RACE reads. Here the sample table reports about 380,000 distinct CDR3 sequences. Sequenced: blood. These receptors all come from a human donor with ulcerative colitis or Crohn's disease, or a healthy co-twin of an affected twin (not recorded which).

CDR3 sequence reads: CASRKGSSGANVLTF. This chain joins TRBV28 and TRBJ2-6. The CDR3 length is 15 residues. Germline V gene sequence: CDR1 MDHEN, CDR2 SYDVKM.

The V gene is TRBV29-1, the J gene TRBJ2-1; the TCRdb call, TRBD2, lacks DNA for checking. CDR3 length: 15 amino acids. Germline V gene lookup returns CDR1 SQVTM and CDR2 ANQGSEA. CDR3 loop: CSVERYTEEDNEQFF.